This T cell receptor beta chain is from a study of blood T cell repertoires in COVID-19. This clone showed up just once. Enrollees, about 18 to 95 years old, lived in fewer than 25 US areas. Authors' processing steps: Amplification of reference gene primers was used by the study to estimate nucleated cell counts. Here immunoSEQ multiplex PCR was the method, and the copy in TCRdb shows in-frame clones only, minus some. The V and J calls and the clone size are those of that table, but D and trimming were determined from the DNA. The data contain 250,000 to 300,000 clones, 80% to 90% of them singletons. Per germline, CDR1 ENHRY and CDR2 SYGVKD. The CDR3 contains 14 residues. With 3 bases removed from V and 2 bases from J, the gap between germline ends came to 5 bases.

Material for sequencing was PBMCs or T cells enriched from blood (not recorded which). The source of this sequence is a man aged 18 to 30 who had recovered from COVID-19. This chain links TRBV10-3 with TRBJ2-6; no clear D. The CDR3 protein is CAISESAGANVLTF. In DNA, the CDR3 is TGTGCCATCAGTGAATCAGCTGGGGCCAACGTCCTGACTTTC.